The clone carrying this T cell receptor (beta chain) was found a few times. This sample is part of a study of human T cells and chemical hapten exposure. Study details: TCR yields differed between samples (mainly from small differences in pooled library volume).

Germline V lookup: CDR1 SGHRS, CDR2 YFSETQ. The V segment lost 4 bases and the J segment 0 bases; nucleotides outside the gene matches: 11. The CDR3 is 17 amino acids. As for time point: patch test 2, 6 weeks after DPC sensitization. Treatment: therapeutic diphenylcyclopropenone sensitization with weekly scalp DPC. From the RACE reads, TCRdb called clonotypes with MiXCR, one entry per CDR3 protein. The table records about 54,000 distinct CDR3 sequences, less than 10% of them present only once. The material was whole blood, obtained in connection with sensitization to the hapten diphenylcyclopropenone (DPC). The rearrangement links TRBV5-1 to TRBJ2-3, with 7 nucleotides matching TRBD2. This receptor was identified in a woman in her 50s with alopecia areata. Some clones in this sample may be carry-over from other donors' samples. The CDR3 sequence is CASSMFQAGLSTDTQYF. In DNA, the CDR3 is TGCGCCAGCAGCATGTTCCAAGCGGGGCTTAGCACAGATACGCAGTATTTT.